These 10 T cell receptor beta chains were all obtained from the same sample, sequenced in a study of blood T cell repertoires in COVID-19. Using immunoSEQ multiplex PCR, the repertoire was profiled, and TCRdb retains in-frame clones only, with some absent. The sample holds 200,000 to 250,000 clones, approximately 80% seen once. Sequenced sample: PBMCs or T cells enriched from blood (not recorded which). The receptors originated from a woman aged 60-75 years who had recovered from COVID-19.

The genes are TRBV11-1 and TRBJ2-7; D is possibly TRBD1 (5 bases). This CDR3 spans 13 amino acids. Germline CDR1 SGHAT, CDR2 FQDESV (reference sequence). Trimming took 2 bases from V and 4 from J, leaving 9 bases between them. The CDR3 sequence: CASSLRGGYEQYF. The CDR3 region has the DNA TGTGCCAGCAGCTTAAGGGGTGGATACGAGCAGTACTTC.

The chain recombines TRBV5-6 with TRBJ1-2; D gene unclear. There are 12 residues in the CDR3. CDR1 is SGHDT, CDR2 YYEEEE, per germline. V shed 3 bases and J shed 1 base, with 4 bases lying between them. CDR3 DNA: TGTGCCAGCAGCTCCATTAACTATGGCTACACCTTC. Translated, it gives CASSSINYGYTF.

V is TRBV5-1 and J is TRBJ1-2, with 10 bases lining up with TRBD1. Trimming removed 2 bases from V and 8 bases from J; junction bases left unmatched: 6. This CDR3 is built from 14 residues. Germline V lookup: CDR1 SGHRS, CDR2 YFSETQ. The chain's CDR3 is CASSFTGTGEGYTF. The CDR3 nucleotides are TGCGCCAGCAGCTTTACCGGGACAGGGGAAGGCTACACCTTC.

V gene TRBV9 combines with J gene TRBJ2-3, with 8 bases matching TRBD2. The CDR3 loop spans 16 amino acids. Germline V gene lookup returns CDR1 SGDLS and CDR2 YYNGEE. V was pared by 4 bases and J by 0 bases, with 7 bases of the junction left unmatched. DNA for the CDR3: TGTGCCAGCAGCTCAGATAGCGGGGTAAGCACAGATACGCAGTATTTT. Amino acids: CASSSDSGVSTDTQYF.

The genes are TRBV15 and TRBJ2-7, with 7 bases aligning to TRBD2. CDR1 is LNHNV, CDR2 YYDKDF, per germline (reference sequence). V lost 0 bases to trimming and J lost 0 bases; unmatched junction nucleotides: 5. The CDR3 is 16 residues long. The CDR3 DNA is TGTGCCACCAGCAGAGAATCCGGCGGGAGCTCCTACGAGCAGTACTTC. It yields the protein CATSRESGGSSYEQYF.

J is TRBJ2-7 and V is TRBV25-1; 8 bases match TRBD1. V lost 1 base to trimming and J lost 4 bases; unmatched junction nucleotides: 6. This CDR3 contains 15 residues. Germline assignment: CDR1 MGHDK and CDR2 SYGVNS. The CDR3, as DNA: TGTGCCAGCAGTGAATCGAACAGGGGGGTGTACGAGCAGTACTTC. Encoded protein: CASSESNRGVYEQYF.

CDR3 sequence (DNA): TGCGCCAGCAATCAAGGGGTAGTTAATGAAAAACTGTTTTTT. Its translation is CASNQGVVNEKLFF. This chain uses TRBV5-1 with TRBJ1-4; D may be TRBD1 (5 bases). The V gene lost 6 bases and the J gene lost 4 bases, with 13 bases spanning the gap. Germline-derived CDR1 and CDR2 are SGHRS and YFSETQ. This CDR3 is 14 amino acids long.

This clone came up a few times. The chain carries TRBV7-9 and TRBJ1-4; 8 nucleotides align to TRBD1. The CDR3 spans 16 residues. CDR1 is SEHNR and CDR2 is FQNEAQ in the germline V gene (reference sequence). J lost 8 bases, V lost 2 bases, and 10 bases had no gene match. The CDR3 spells CASSLISGGLREKLFF. The CDR3, as DNA: TGTGCCAGCAGCTTAATTTCAGGGGGCCTAAGGGAAAAACTGTTTTTT.

The V and J genes are TRBV6-4 and TRBJ1-1; no reliable D call. Germline V CDR1 and CDR2: MRHNA, SNTAGT. The CDR3 is made up of 14 amino acids. With 2 bases removed from V and 8 bases from J, the gap between germline ends came to 15 bases. CDR3 coding DNA: TGTGCCAGCAGTGACCCGAGCCGACGAGGAGAAGCTTTCTTT. Amino acid sequence: CASSDPSRRGEAFF.

This clone was seen only a few times. V is TRBV19 and J is TRBJ1-5; maybe TRBD1 (5 bases). The CDR3 length is 14 residues. Germline loops: CDR1 LNHDA, CDR2 SQIVND (reference sequence). The ends were cut back, 3 bases at V and 3 bases at J, with 9 bases in the middle. Written as DNA, the CDR3 is TGTGCCAGTAGTATTGTGGACACCAATCAGCCCCAGCATTTT. Translation: CASSIVDTNQPQHF.